These T cell receptor beta chains were read from a single sample in a study of Ad26.COV2.S vaccination and SARS-CoV-2 variants. TCRdb's table, derived via immunoSEQ multiplex PCR, lists solely in-frame clones and lacks some. Altogether some 250,000 clones are present, 88% being singletons, with the ten largest covering about 10%. The sample in question was peripheral blood, obtained in a trial of Ad26.COV2.S vaccine versus placebo. All receptors come from a person aged 18-60 years who received the Ad26.COV2.S COVID-19 vaccine or a placebo. Each CDR3 is given with its conserved first and last residue. Fields, in order: clone size, J gene, V gene, D gene, CDR3 protein, CDR3 DNA. A D gene is named only where the DNA matches it firmly. Not every row has a clone size; where given, it reads once, few, many or a size class.

NA,TRBJ2-7,TRBV11-2,NA,CASSWSEGPYEQYF,TGTGCCAGCAGCTGGTCGGAAGGCCCCTACGAGCAGTACTTC
NA,TRBJ1-2,TRBV7-8,NA,CASSLVASGVNGYTF,TGTGCCAGCAGCTTAGTAGCTTCGGGGGTCAATGGCTACACCTTC
NA,TRBJ2-3,TRBV7-3,TRBD2,CASSTGLAGVGTDTQYF,TGTGCCAGCAGCACGGGACTAGCGGGAGTCGGCACAGATACGCAGTATTTT
once,TRBJ2-1,TRBV27,TRBD2,CASRPGRGGLEQFF,TGTGCCAGCCGGCCGGGGCGGGGGGGCCTTGAGCAGTTCTTC
NA,TRBJ2-1,TRBV9,TRBD2,CASSTSGSFYNEQFF,TGTGCCAGCAGCACTAGCGGGAGTTTCTACAATGAGCAGTTCTTC
few,TRBJ1-1,TRBV6-6,NA,CASSYSGESHEAFF,TGTGCCAGCAGTTACTCGGGGGAAAGCCATGAAGCTTTCTTT
NA,TRBJ2-5,TRBV7-8,TRBD2,CASSPSGGFLKETQYF,TGTGCCAGCAGCCCTAGCGGGGGATTCCTAAAAGAGACCCAGTACTTC
NA,TRBJ2-3,TRBV2,TRBD2,CASSALAGGFSTDTQYF,TGTGCCAGCAGTGCACTAGCGGGGGGTTTTAGCACAGATACGCAGTATTTT
NA,TRBJ1-1,TRBV6-1,TRBD1,CASSEADRVGTEAFF,TGTGCCAGCAGTGAAGCTGACAGGGTGGGCACTGAAGCTTTCTTT
NA,TRBJ2-3,TRBV4-3,TRBD2,CASSQTYGTITDTQYF,TGCGCCAGCAGCCAAACCTACGGGACTATCACAGATACGCAGTATTTT
NA,TRBJ2-1,TRBV6-5,NA,CASSYSAGSRNEQFF,TGTGCCAGCAGTTACTCGGCCGGGAGTCGCAATGAGCAGTTCTTC
NA,TRBJ2-2,TRBV7-2,NA,CASSSTWGTGELFF,TGTGCCAGCAGCTCGACCTGGGGCACCGGGGAGCTGTTTTTT
many,TRBJ1-2,TRBV28,NA,CASSFVGQNYGYTF,TGTGCCAGCAGTTTTGTTGGACAGAACTATGGCTACACCTTC
NA,TRBJ1-1,TRBV5-1,NA,CASSLESIWTEAFF,TGCGCCAGCAGCTTGGAGTCTATTTGGACTGAAGCTTTCTTT
NA,TRBJ2-7,TRBV30,TRBD1,CAWSEADRGLYEQYF,TGTGCCTGGAGCGAGGCGGACAGGGGTTTGTACGAGCAGTACTTC
few,TRBJ2-1,TRBV9,NA,CASSVGLASINNEQFF,TGTGCCAGCAGCGTAGGTCTAGCGAGCATAAACAATGAGCAGTTCTTC
NA,TRBJ2-3,TRBV4-3,TRBD2,CASSQDSGGGTDTQYF,TGCGCCAGCAGCCAGGATAGCGGGGGGGGCACAGATACGCAGTATTTT
NA,TRBJ2-1,TRBV13,TRBD2,CASSLVGELAGGPHEQFF,TGTGCCAGCAGCTTAGTAGGGGAACTAGCGGGGGGCCCCCATGAGCAGTTCTTC
NA,TRBJ2-7,TRBV28,TRBD2,CASSLRGYSYEQYF,TGTGCCAGCAGTTTGCGGGGGTACTCCTACGAGCAGTACTTC
once,TRBJ1-1,TRBV29-1,NA,CSVEEHLNTEAFF,TGCAGCGTTGAAGAACACTTGAACACTGAAGCTTTCTTT
NA,TRBJ2-2,TRBV6-2/TRBV6-3,NA,CASSTRLETGELFF,TGTGCCAGCAGTACGCGACTAGAGACCGGGGAGCTGTTTTTT
NA,TRBJ2-3,TRBV2,NA,CASSPRQPHSTDTQYF,TGTGCCAGCAGTCCCCGACAGCCCCATAGCACAGATACGCAGTATTTT
once,TRBJ2-1,TRBV7-3,NA,CASSLTSASASHEQFF,TGTGCCAGCAGCTTAACGTCTGCTAGCGCGAGCCATGAGCAGTTCTTC
NA,TRBJ2-1,TRBV19,NA,CASNRGEGEQFF,TGTGCCAGTAACCGGGGAGAAGGTGAGCAGTTCTTC
NA,TRBJ2-7,TRBV7-8,TRBD1,CASSLVDRDYEQYF,TGTGCCAGCAGCTTAGTTGACAGGGACTACGAGCAGTACTTC
NA,TRBJ2-3,TRBV4-1,NA,CASSQVGTDLTDTQYF,TGCGCCAGCAGCCAAGTTGGGACGGACCTCACAGATACGCAGTATTTT
NA,TRBJ1-3,TRBV30,NA,CAWSVLPGSSGNTIYF,TGTGCCTGGAGTGTACTCCCGGGAAGCTCTGGAAACACCATATATTTT
NA,TRBJ2-6,TRBV14,NA,CASSQDRVTGANVLTF,TGTGCCAGCAGCCAAGACAGGGTAACTGGGGCCAACGTCCTGACTTTC
NA,TRBJ2-2,TRBV5-4,TRBD2,CASSLVRGVDTGELFF,TGTGCCAGCAGCTTGGTGCGGGGGGTTGACACCGGGGAGCTGTTTTTT
NA,TRBJ2-3,TRBV11-2,TRBD1,CASSLDGDRGFADTQYF,TGTGCCAGCAGCTTAGATGGTGACAGGGGATTTGCAGATACGCAGTATTTT
NA,TRBJ2-2,TRBV19,NA,CASSIGQPNTGELFF,TGTGCCAGTAGTATAGGACAGCCGAACACCGGGGAGCTGTTTTTT
NA,TRBJ2-1,TRBV5-6,NA,CASSPFGTGTSAEQFF,TGTGCCAGCAGCCCGTTCGGGACTGGAACATCGGCTGAGCAGTTCTTC
NA,TRBJ2-7,TRBV10-2,NA,CASSDRGEGLFYGDYEQYF,TGCGCCAGCAGTGACAGGGGGGAGGGCCTTTTTTATGGGGACTACGAGCAGTACTTC
NA,TRBJ1-5,TRBV6-5,NA,CASRVGFEQPQHF,TGTGCCAGCAGAGTGGGGTTTGAGCAGCCCCAGCATTTT
NA,TRBJ2-3,TRBV5-1,TRBD1,CASRLDRGRFADTQYF,TGCGCCAGCAGGCTTGACAGGGGGCGATTTGCAGATACGCAGTATTTT
NA,TRBJ2-3,TRBV7-2,TRBD2,CASSQTSGRSDTQYF,TGTGCCAGCAGCCAGACGAGCGGGAGGTCAGATACGCAGTATTTT
NA,TRBJ1-2,TRBV28,NA,CASSLSPGDYGYTF,TGTGCCAGCAGTTTATCCCCTGGGGACTATGGCTACACCTTC
NA,TRBJ1-4,TRBV6-5,NA,CASSYLQGSGNEKLFF,TGTGCCAGCAGTTACCTTCAGGGATCGGGAAATGAAAAACTGTTTTTT
once,TRBJ2-7,TRBV5-8,NA,CASSRHLSYEQYF,TGTGCCAGCAGCCGACACCTCTCCTACGAGCAGTACTTC
NA,TRBJ2-3,TRBV5-1,TRBD2,CASRRTSGATTDTQYF,TGCGCCAGCCGCAGGACTAGCGGTGCGACGACAGATACGCAGTATTTT
NA,TRBJ2-2,TRBV4-3,NA,CASSQEGIAGELFF,TGCGCCAGCAGCCAAGAAGGTATCGCCGGGGAGCTGTTTTTT
NA,TRBJ2-7,TRBV6-5,TRBD2,CASSYSTGGSSYEQYF,TGTGCCAGCAGTTACTCGACGGGGGGTAGCTCCTACGAGCAGTACTTC
NA,TRBJ2-2,TRBV4-2,NA,CASSQDSGQGTGELFF,TGTGCCAGCAGCCAAGATTCGGGGCAGGGCACCGGGGAGCTGTTTTTT
once,TRBJ1-2,TRBV3-1/TRBV3-2,NA,CASSHRQVPGYTF,TGTGCCAGCAGCCACCGACAGGTCCCCGGCTACACCTTC
NA,TRBJ1-5,TRBV19,NA,CASTTGQDNQPQHF,TGTGCCAGTACAACGGGGCAGGACAATCAGCCCCAGCATTTT
NA,TRBJ2-2,TRBV27,NA,CASSSYTGELFF,TGTGCCAGCAGTTCATACACCGGGGAGCTGTTTTTT
NA,TRBJ2-1,TRBV7-9,TRBD1,CASSPTPGQGHHEQFF,TGTGCCAGCAGCCCAACCCCAGGACAGGGACATCATGAGCAGTTCTTC
NA,TRBJ1-2,TRBV28,NA,CASSLQGRGNGYTF,TGTGCCAGCAGTTTGCAGGGGCGCGGGAATGGCTACACCTTC
NA,TRBJ1-5,TRBV3-1/TRBV3-2,TRBD1,CASSQSDRVSQPQHF,TGTGCCAGCAGCCAATCCGACAGGGTTAGCCAGCCCCAGCATTTT